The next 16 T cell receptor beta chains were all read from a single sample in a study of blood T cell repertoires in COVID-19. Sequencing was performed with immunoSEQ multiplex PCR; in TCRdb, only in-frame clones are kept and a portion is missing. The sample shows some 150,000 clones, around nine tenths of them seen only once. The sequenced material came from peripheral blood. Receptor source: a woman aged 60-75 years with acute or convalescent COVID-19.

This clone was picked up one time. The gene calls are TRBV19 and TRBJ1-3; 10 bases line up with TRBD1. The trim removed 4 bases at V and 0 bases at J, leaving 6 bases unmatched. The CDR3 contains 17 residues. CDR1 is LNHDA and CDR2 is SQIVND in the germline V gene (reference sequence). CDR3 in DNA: TGTGCCAGTAGTACCTTGGGACAGGGGAACTCTGGAAACACCATATATTTT. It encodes CASSTLGQGNSGNTIYF. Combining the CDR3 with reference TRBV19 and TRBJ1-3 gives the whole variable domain DGGITQSPKYLFRKEGQNVTLSCEQNLNHDAMYWYRQDPGQGLRLIYYSQIVNDFQKGDIAEGYSVSREKKESFPLTVTSAQKNPTAFYLCASSTLGQGNSGNTIYFGEGSWLTVV.

The CDR3 region is CASSWDRGLLETQYF. The DNA of the CDR3 is TGTGCCAGCAGTTGGGACAGGGGTTTGTTGGAGACCCAGTACTTC. The chain carries TRBV6-5 and TRBJ2-5, with 10 bases fitting TRBD1. V dropped 4 bases and J dropped 5; count of bases not matched to a gene: 7. The CDR3 runs to 15 residues. The germline V gene has CDR1 MNHEY and CDR2 SVGAGI.

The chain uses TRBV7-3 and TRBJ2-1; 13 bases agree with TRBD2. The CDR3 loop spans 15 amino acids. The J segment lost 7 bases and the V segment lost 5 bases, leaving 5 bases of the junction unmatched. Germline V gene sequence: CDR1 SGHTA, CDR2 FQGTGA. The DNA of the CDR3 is TGTGCCAGCAGCCGTGGACTAGCGGGGGTTAATGAGCAGTTCTTC. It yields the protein CASSRGLAGVNEQFF.

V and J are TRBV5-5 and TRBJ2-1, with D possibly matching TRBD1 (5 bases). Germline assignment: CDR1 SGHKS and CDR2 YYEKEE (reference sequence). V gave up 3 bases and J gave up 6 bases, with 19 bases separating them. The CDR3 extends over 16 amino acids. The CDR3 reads CASSWGILRSSNEQFF. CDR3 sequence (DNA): TGTGCCAGCAGCTGGGGCATACTCCGCTCGTCCAATGAGCAGTTCTTC.

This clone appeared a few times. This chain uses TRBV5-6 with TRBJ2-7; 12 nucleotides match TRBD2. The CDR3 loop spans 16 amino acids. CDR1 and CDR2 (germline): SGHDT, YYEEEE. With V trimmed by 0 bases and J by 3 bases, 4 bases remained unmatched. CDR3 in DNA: TGTGCCAGCAGCTTGGCCGGGACTAGCGGGCTCTACGAGCAGTACTTC. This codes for CASSLAGTSGLYEQYF. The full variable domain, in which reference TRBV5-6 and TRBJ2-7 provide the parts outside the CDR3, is DAGVTQSPTHLIKTRGQQVTLRCSPKSGHDTVSWYQQALGQGPQFIFQYYEEEERQRGNFPDRFSGHQFPNYSSELNVNALLLGDSALYLCASSLAGTSGLYEQYFGPGTRLTVT.

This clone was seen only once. CDR3 amino acids: CASSLATSGGRNTQYF. DNA for the CDR3: TGTGCCAGCAGCTTGGCGACTAGCGGGGGGAGAAATACGCAGTATTTT. The chain has TRBV7-2 and TRBJ2-3; 13 bases line up with TRBD2. The CDR3 is 16 residues long. Germline loops: CDR1 SGHTA, CDR2 FQGNSA. V dropped 3 bases and J dropped 7; count of bases not matched to a gene: 7.

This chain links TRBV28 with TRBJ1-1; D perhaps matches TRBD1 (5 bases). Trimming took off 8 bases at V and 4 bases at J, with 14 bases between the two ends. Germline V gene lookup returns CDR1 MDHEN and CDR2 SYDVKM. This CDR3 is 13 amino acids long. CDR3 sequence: CASGGERVTEAFF. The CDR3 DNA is TGTGCCAGCGGGGGGGAAAGGGTCACTGAAGCTTTCTTT.

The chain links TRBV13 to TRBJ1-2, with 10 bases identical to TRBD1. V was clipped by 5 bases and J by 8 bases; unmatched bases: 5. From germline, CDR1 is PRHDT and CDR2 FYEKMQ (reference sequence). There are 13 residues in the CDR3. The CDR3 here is CASSPGGQGGYTF. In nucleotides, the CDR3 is TGTGCCAGCAGCCCAGGGGGACAGGGGGGCTACACCTTC.

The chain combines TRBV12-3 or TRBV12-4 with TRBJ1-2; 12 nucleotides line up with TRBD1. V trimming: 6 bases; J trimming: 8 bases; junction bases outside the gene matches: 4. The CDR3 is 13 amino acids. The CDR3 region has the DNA TGTGCCAGCAGGGGACAGGGGGCTAGGGGCTACACCTTC. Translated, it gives CASRGQGARGYTF.

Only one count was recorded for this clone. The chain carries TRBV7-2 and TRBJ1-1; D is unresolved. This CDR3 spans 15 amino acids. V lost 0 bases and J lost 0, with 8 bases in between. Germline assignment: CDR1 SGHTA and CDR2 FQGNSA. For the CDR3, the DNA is TGTGCCAGCAGCTTAGCGCACAGAGTGAACACTGAAGCTTTCTTT. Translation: CASSLAHRVNTEAFF. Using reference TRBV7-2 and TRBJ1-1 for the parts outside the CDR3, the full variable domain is GAGVSQSPSNKVTEKGKDVELRCDPISGHTALYWYRQSLGQGLEFLIYFQGNSAPDKSGLPSDRFSAERTGGSVSTLTIQRTQQEDSAVYLCASSLAHRVNTEAFFGQGTRLTVV.

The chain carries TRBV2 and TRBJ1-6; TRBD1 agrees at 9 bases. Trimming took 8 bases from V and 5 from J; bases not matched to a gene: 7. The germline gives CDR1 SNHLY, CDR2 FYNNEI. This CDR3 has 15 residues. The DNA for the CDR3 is TGTGCCAGCTTAAGGTGGACAGGGGATAATTCACCCCTCCACTTT. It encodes CASLRWTGDNSPLHF.

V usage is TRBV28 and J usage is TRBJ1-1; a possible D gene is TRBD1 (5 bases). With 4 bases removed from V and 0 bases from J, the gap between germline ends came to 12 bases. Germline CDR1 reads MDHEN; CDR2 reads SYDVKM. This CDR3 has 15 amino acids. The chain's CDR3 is CASSSQRQLNTEAFF. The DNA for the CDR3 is TGTGCCAGCAGTTCCCAAAGACAGCTGAACACTGAAGCTTTCTTT.

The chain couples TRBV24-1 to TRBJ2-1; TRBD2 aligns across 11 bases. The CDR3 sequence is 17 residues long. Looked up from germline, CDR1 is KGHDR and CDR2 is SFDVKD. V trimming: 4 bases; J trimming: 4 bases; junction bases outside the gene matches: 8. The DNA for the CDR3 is TGTGCCACCAGTGACCAGGGACTAGCGGCGCCATACAATGAGCAGTTCTTC. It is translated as CATSDQGLAAPYNEQFF.

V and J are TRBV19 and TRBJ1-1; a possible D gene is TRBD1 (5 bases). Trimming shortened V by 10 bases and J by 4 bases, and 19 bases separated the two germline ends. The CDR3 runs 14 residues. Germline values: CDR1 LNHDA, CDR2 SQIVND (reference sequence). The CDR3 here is CATQYRSGGTEAFF. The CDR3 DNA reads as TGTGCCACTCAATACCGGTCCGGGGGCACTGAAGCTTTCTTT.

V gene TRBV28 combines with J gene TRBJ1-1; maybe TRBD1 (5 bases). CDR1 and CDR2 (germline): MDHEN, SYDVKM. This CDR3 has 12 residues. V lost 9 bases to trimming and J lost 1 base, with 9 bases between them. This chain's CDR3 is CASRDSNTEAFF. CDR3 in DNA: TGTGCCAGTCGGGACTCGAACACTGAAGCTTTCTTT.

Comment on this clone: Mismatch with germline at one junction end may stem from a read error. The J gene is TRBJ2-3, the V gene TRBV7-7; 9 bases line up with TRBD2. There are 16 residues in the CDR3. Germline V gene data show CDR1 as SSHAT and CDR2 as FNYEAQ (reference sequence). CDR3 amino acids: CASSLGPRGGTDTQYF. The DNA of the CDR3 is TGTGCTAGCAGCTTGGGCCCGCGGGGGGGAACAGATACGCAGTATTTT.